These 15 T cell receptor beta chains were all obtained from the same sample, sequenced in a study of control samples from healthy donors and cancer patients. The protocol was immunoSEQ multiplex PCR, while the TCRdb copy is restricted to in-frame clones and leaves out a portion. The sample includes about 110,000 clones, under 90% of them seen just once. Source material: blood. Receptors were obtained from a woman between 50 and 59 years old in good health.

The chain carries TRBV28 and TRBJ1-5; D remains unclear. V lost 6 bases, J lost 1 base, and 4 bases lay in between. This CDR3 is 12 amino acids long. Germline V gene sequence: CDR1 MDHEN, CDR2 SYDVKM. CDR3 protein: CASRVSNQPQHF. The CDR3 region has the DNA TGTGCCAGCAGGGTGAGCAATCAGCCCCAGCATTTT.

The chain carries TRBV19 and TRBJ2-7, with 9 bases identical to TRBD2. The J segment lost 3 bases and the V segment lost 1 base, leaving 4 bases of the junction unmatched. The CDR3 consists of 15 residues. Germline V gene lookup returns CDR1 LNHDA and CDR2 SQIVND (reference sequence). This CDR3 is CASSIGGTSFYEQYF. The CDR3 region has the DNA TGTGCCAGTAGTATAGGGGGGACTAGCTTCTACGAGCAGTACTTC. Filled out from reference TRBV19 and TRBJ2-7, the complete variable domain reads DGGITQSPKYLFRKEGQNVTLSCEQNLNHDAMYWYRQDPGQGLRLIYYSQIVNDFQKGDIAEGYSVSREKKESFPLTVTSAQKNPTAFYLCASSIGGTSFYEQYFGPGTRLTVT.

The chain combines TRBV6-5 with TRBJ2-7, with 9 bases matching TRBD1. The junction had 7 bases not matched to a gene; V was cut back by 6 bases and J by 1 base. The CDR3 consists of 15 residues. Germline assignment: CDR1 MNHEY and CDR2 SVGAGI. CDR3 DNA: TGTGCCAGCAGACCTCCGGGACAGGGATCCTACGAGCAGTACTTC. This sequence encodes CASRPPGQGSYEQYF.

Written as DNA, the CDR3 is TGTGCCAGCAGTTACGACGAGGGCAGCAATCAGCCCCAGCATTTT. Translated: CASSYDEGSNQPQHF. The chain has TRBV6-6 and TRBJ1-5; D is uncertain. The V end was cut by 2 bases, the J end by 1 base, with 9 bases between. Germline loops: CDR1 MNHNY, CDR2 SVGAGI (reference sequence). This CDR3 spans 15 amino acids.

The chain couples TRBV3-1 (or the pseudogene TRBV3-2) to TRBJ2-5; TRBD2 matches 7 bases. Germline loops: CDR1 LGHDT, CDR2 YNNKEL (reference sequence). This CDR3 contains 14 residues. Germline trimming cut 0 bases from V and 4 bases from J; bases unmatched to any gene: 2. The DNA for the CDR3 is TGTGCCAGCAGCCAAGACAGGGAGGGAGAGACCCAGTACTTC. Protein: CASSQDREGETQYF.

This clone was observed a few times. This chain links TRBV11-3 with TRBJ1-4; D not certain. The germline V and J ends were trimmed by 5 bases and 4 bases, with 14 bases remaining between them. Germline-derived CDR1 and CDR2 are SGHNT and YENEEA. CDR3 size: 15 residues. The CDR3 region is CASSRRDRGNEKLFF. Here the CDR3 DNA reads TGTGCCAGCAGCCGGCGAGACCGGGGTAATGAAAAACTGTTTTTT.

The chain carries TRBV2 and TRBJ2-3, with D uncertain. Germline V lookup: CDR1 SNHLY, CDR2 FYNNEI. The CDR3 has 13 residues. The V end was cut by 8 bases, the J end by 3 bases, with 12 bases between. The CDR3 coding sequence is TGTGCCAGCCGTACTTTTGCTACAGATACGCAGTATTTT. This encodes CASRTFATDTQYF.

The rearrangement uses TRBV6-2 or TRBV6-3 and TRBJ1-5; D may be TRBD1 (5 bases). The germline V gene encodes CDR1 MNHEY and CDR2 SVGEGT. Trimming cost V 6 bases and J 2 bases, with 14 bases left between them. CDR3 length: 15 residues. CDR3 in amino acids: CASSPRSRGNQPQHF. In DNA, the CDR3 is TGTGCCAGCAGCCCCAGAAGCAGGGGCAATCAGCCCCAGCATTTT.

This clone has more than one count but fewer than ten. The CDR3 sequence: CASSSPGQEYGYTF. DNA for the CDR3: TGTGCCAGCAGCTCACCGGGACAGGAGTATGGCTACACCTTC. The chain joins TRBV7-2 to TRBJ1-2; 8 bases line up with TRBD1. This CDR3 is 14 amino acids long. The germline CDR1 and CDR2 sequences are SGHTA and FQGNSA. Trimming took 4 bases from V and 5 from J; bases not matched to a gene: 6.

The V call is TRBV27, the J call TRBJ2-5; perhaps D is TRBD1 or TRBD2 (6 bases each). CDR3 length: 15 residues. Germline V gives CDR1 MNHEY, CDR2 SMNVEV (reference sequence). V lost 5 bases, J lost 1 base, and 14 bases lay in between. CDR3 region: CASSPPGGAQETQYF. The CDR3 coding sequence is TGTGCCAGCAGTCCCCCCGGGGGCGCCCAAGAGACCCAGTACTTC.

The rearrangement uses TRBV3-1 (or the pseudogene TRBV3-2) and TRBJ1-1; a weak D match, TRBD1 (5 bases). V was pared by 0 bases and J by 5 bases, with 25 bases between. The CDR3 covers 19 residues. Germline CDR1 is LGHDT and CDR2 is YNNKEL (reference sequence). The DNA of the CDR3 is TGTGCCAGCAGCCAAGATCCTATCTCGTCAGGGTTATTGGGAACTGAAGCTTTCTTT. Translated: CASSQDPISSGLLGTEAFF.

This clone was recorded only once. The rearrangement links TRBV6-5 to TRBJ1-3; weak D call: TRBD1 (6 bases). Germline V CDR1 and CDR2: MNHEY, SVGAGI. V was shortened by 6 bases and J by 4 bases, with 16 bases between the two germline ends. The CDR3 sequence is 15 residues long. The CDR3 DNA sequence: TGTGCCAGCAGGAGGGCAGGGGACCTAGGAAACACCATATATTTT. Translating gives CASRRAGDLGNTIYF.

This chain links TRBV30 with TRBJ1-5; perhaps TRBD1 as D (5 bases). Germline V gene lookup returns CDR1 GTSNPN and CDR2 SVGIG (reference sequence). The V and J ends lost 3 bases and 7 bases respectively, with 22 bases between them. The CDR3 is 16 residues long. The DNA for the CDR3 is TGTGCCTGGAGCGGAGAGGCCAACGGGGCTAACCAGCCCCAGCATTTT. Protein: CAWSGEANGANQPQHF.

The chain uses TRBV18 and TRBJ2-3; 9 bases match TRBD1. Germline-derived CDR1 and CDR2 are KGHSH and LQKENI. CDR3 length: 16 residues. The V gene end was trimmed by 2 bases and the J gene end by 5 bases; junction bases not matched to a gene: 8. This chain's CDR3 is CASSPVTGGSGDTQYF. DNA of the CDR3: TGTGCCAGCTCACCAGTTACAGGGGGCTCGGGAGATACGCAGTATTTT.

V and J are TRBV9 and TRBJ2-7; D is uncertain. The CDR3 is 13 residues long. Trimming pared 2 bases from V and 5 bases from J, leaving 11 bases between. Looked up from germline, CDR1 is SGDLS and CDR2 is YYNGEE. This CDR3 is CASSVEARNEQYF. CDR3 nucleotides: TGTGCCAGCAGCGTGGAAGCGAGAAACGAGCAGTACTTC.